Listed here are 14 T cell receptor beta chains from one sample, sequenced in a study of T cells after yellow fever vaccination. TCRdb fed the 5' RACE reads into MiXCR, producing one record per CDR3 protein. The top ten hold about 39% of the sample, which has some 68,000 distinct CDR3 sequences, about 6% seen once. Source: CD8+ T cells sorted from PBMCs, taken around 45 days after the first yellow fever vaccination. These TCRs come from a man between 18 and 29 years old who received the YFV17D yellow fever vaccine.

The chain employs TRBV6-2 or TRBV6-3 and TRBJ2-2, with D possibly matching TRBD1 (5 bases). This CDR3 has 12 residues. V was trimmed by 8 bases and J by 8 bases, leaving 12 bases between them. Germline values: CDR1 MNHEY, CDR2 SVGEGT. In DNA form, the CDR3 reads TGTGCCAGCGTAGGGGCCTCGGGGGAGCTGTTTTTT. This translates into CASVGASGELFF.

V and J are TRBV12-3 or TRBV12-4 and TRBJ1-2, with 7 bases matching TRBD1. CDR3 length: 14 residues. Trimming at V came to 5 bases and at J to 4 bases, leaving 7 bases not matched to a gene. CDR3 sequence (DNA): TGTGCCAGCAGTCACAGGGGCCCCGGCTATGGCTACACCTTC. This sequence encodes CASSHRGPGYGYTF.

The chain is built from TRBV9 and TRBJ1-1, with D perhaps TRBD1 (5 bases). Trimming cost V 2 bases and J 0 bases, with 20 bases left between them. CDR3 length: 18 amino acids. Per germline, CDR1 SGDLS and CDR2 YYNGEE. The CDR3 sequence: CASSVSSPGEPMNTEAFF. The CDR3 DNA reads TGTGCCAGCAGCGTTAGCTCCCCGGGGGAGCCCATGAACACTGAAGCTTTCTTT.

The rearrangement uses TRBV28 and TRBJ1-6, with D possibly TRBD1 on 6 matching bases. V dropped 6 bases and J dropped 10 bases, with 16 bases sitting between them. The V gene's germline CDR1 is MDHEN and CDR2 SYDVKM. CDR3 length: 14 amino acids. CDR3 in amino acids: CASSPQGSGSPLHF. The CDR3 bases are TGTGCCAGCAGCCCACAGGGCTCTGGGTCACCCCTCCACTTT.

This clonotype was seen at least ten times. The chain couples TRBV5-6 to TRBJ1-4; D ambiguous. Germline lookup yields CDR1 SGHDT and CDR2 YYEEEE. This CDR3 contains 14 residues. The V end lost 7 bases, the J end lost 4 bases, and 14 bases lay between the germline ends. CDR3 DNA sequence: TGTGCCAGCGGCCGGCAACCCATTAATGAAAAACTGTTTTTT. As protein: CASGRQPINEKLFF.

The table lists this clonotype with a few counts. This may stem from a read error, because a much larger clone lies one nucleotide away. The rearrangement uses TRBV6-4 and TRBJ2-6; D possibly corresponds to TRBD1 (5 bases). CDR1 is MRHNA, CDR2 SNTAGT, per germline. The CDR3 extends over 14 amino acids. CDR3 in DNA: TGTGCCAGCAGTCAAAACTCTGGGGCCAACGTCCTGAATTTC. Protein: CASSQNSGANVLNF.

Here the CDR3 reads CASSDGGGAGELFF. For the CDR3, the DNA is TGTGCCAGCAGTGATGGCGGGGGGGCCGGGGAGCTGTTTTTT. The chain is built from TRBV6-1 and TRBJ2-2; TRBD2 matches at 9 bases. This CDR3 comprises 14 residues. The germline CDR1 and CDR2 sequences are MNHNS and SASEGT. J lost 6 bases, V lost 3 bases, and 2 bases had no gene match.

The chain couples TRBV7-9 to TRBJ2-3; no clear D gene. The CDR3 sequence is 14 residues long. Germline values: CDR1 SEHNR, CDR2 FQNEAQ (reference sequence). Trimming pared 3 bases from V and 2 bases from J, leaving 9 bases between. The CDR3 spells CASSFSRSTDTQYF. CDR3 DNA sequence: TGTGCCAGCAGCTTTAGTCGATCCACAGATACGCAGTATTTT.

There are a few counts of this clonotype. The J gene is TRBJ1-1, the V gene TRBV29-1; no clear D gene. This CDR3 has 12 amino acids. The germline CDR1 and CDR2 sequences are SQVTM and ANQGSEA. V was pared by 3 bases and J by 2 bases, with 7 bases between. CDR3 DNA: TGCAGCGTTGAGGAGCATAACACTGAAGCTTTCTTT. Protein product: CSVEEHNTEAFF.

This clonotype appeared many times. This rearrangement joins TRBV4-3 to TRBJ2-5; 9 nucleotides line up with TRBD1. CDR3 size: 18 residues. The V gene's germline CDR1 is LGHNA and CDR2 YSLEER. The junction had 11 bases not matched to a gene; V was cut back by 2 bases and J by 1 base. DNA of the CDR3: TGCGCCAGCAGCCAACCGGAGGGGGACAGGGCCTTCCAAGAGACCCAGTACTTC. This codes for CASSQPEGDRAFQETQYF.

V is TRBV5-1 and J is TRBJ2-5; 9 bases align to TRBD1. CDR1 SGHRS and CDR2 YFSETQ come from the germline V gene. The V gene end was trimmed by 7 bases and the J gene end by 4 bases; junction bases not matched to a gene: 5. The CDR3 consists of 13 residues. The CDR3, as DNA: TGCGCCAGCTCCCGGGACAGGGTAGAGACCCAGTACTTC. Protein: CASSRDRVETQYF.

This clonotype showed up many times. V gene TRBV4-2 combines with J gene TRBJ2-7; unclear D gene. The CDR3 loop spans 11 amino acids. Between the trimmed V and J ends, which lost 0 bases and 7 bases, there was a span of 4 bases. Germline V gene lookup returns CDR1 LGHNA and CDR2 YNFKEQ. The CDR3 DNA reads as TGTGCCAGCAGCCAAGATAGGGAGCAGTACTTC. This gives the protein CASSQDREQYF.

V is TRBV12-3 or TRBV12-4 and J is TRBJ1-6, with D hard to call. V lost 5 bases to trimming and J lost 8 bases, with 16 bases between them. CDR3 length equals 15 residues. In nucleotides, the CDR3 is TGTGCCAGCAGTCCCTCCGAGACAACGGATTCACCCCTCCACTTT. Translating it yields CASSPSETTDSPLHF.

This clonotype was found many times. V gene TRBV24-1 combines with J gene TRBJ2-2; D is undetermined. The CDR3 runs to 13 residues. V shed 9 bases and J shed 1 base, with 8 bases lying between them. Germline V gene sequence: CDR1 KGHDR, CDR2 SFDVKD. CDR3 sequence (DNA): TGTGCCACCGGTCGCAGGAACACCGGGGAGCTGTTTTTT. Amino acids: CATGRRNTGELFF.